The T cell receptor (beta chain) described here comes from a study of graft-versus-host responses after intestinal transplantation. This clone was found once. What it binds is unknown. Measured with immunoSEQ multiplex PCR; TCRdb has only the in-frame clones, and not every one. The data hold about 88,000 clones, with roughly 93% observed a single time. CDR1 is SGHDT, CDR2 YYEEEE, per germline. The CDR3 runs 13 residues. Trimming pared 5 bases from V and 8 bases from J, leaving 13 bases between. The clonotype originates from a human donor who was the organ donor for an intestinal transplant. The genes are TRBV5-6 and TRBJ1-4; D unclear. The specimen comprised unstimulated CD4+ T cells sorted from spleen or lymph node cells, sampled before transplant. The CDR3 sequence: CASSRRPDEKLFF. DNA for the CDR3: TGTGCCAGCAGTAGGAGGCCCGACGAAAAACTGTTTTTT.